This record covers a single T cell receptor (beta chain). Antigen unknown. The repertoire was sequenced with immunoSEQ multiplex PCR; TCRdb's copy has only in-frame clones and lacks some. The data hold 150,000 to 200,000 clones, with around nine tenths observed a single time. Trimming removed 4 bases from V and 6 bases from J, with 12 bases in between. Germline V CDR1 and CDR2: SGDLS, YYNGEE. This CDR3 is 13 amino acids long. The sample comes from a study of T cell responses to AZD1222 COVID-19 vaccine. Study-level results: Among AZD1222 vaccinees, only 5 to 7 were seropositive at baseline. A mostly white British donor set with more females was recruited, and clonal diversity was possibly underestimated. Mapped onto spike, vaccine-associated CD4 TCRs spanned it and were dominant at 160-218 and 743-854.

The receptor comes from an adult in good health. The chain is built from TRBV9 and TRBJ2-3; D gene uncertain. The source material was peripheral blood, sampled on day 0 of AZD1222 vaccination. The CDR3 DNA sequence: TGTGCCAGCAGCCCTGGGTCCACGGATACGCAGTATTTT. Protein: CASSPGSTDTQYF.